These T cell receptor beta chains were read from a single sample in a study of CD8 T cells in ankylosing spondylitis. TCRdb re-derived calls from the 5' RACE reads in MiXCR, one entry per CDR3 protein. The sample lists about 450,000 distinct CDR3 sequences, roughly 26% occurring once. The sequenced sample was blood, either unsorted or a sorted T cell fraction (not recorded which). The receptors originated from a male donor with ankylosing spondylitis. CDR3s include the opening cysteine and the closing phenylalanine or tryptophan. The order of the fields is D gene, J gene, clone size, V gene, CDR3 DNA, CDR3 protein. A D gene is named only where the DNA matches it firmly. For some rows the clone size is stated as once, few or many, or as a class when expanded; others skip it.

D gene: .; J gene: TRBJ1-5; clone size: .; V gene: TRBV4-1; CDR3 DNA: TGCGCCAGCAGCCAAGTCCAGGGTGCCGGGGTGAGCAATCAGCCCCAGCATTTT; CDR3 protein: CASSQVQGAGVSNQPQHF
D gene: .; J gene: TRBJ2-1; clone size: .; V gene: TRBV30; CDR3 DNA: TGTGCCTGGAGCCAACGACGGCGGGAAGGATTCTTC; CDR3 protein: CAWSQRRREGFF
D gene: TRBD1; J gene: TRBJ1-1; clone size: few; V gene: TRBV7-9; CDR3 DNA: TGTGCCAGCAGCTTAGTTGGGACAGGGGGCACTGAAGCTTTCTTT; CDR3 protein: CASSLVGTGGTEAFF
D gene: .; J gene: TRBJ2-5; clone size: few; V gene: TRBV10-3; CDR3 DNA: TGTGCCATCAGTGAAGGGGTCGGTGGAGAGACCCAGTACTTC; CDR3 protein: CAISEGVGGETQYF
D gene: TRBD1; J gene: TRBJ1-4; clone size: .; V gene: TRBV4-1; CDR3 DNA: TGCGCCAGCAGCGAAAATCCCGGGACAGTGAATGAAAAACTGTTTTTT; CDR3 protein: CASSENPGTVNEKLFF
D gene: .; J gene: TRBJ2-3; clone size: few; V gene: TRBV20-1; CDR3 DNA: TGCAGTGGAGGTGTCAGGGCCACAGATACGCAGTATTTT; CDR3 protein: CSGGVRATDTQYF
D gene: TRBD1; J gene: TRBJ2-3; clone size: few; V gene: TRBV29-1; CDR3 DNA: TGCAGCGTTGACCGGACAGGGAGCACAGATACGCAGTATTTT; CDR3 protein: CSVDRTGSTDTQYF
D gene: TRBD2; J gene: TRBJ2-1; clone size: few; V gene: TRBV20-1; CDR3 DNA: TGCAGTGCTAGAGAACCAGCGGGAGTCTACAATGAGCAGTTCTTC; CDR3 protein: CSAREPAGVYNEQFF
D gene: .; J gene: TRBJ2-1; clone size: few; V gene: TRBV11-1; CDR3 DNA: TGTGCCAGCAGCCCCCCGGCCAAGAGTCCTCTTTCCTACAATGAGCAGTTCTTC; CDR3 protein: CASSPPAKSPLSYNEQFF
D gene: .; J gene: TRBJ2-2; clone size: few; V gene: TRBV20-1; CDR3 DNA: TGCAGTGCTAGAGATGGACGTCCGGAGAACACCGGGGAGCTGTTTTTT; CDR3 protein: CSARDGRPENTGELFF
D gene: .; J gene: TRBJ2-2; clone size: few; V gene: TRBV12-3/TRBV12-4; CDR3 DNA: TGTGCCAGCAGTTGGGACGGTTACACCGGGGAGCTGTTTTTT; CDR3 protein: CASSWDGYTGELFF
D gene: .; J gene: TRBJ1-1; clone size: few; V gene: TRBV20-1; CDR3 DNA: TGCAGTGCTAGAGAGGGTACCGGGAACACTGAAGCTTTCTTT; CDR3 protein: CSAREGTGNTEAFF
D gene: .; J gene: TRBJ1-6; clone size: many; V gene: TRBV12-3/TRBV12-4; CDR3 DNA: TGTGCCAGCAGTTTAGGGTTGATGGATTCACCCCTCCACTTT; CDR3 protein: CASSLGLMDSPLHF
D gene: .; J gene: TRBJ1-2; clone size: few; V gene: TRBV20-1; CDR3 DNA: TGCAGTGCTAGCCTCCTTGGTGGCTACACCTTC; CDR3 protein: CSASLLGGYTF
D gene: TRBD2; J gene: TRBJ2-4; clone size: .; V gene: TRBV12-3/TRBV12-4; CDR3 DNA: TGTGCCAGCAGTTTGGGGACTAGCGGGAGATGGGCCAAAAACATTCAGTACTTC; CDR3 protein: CASSLGTSGRWAKNIQYF
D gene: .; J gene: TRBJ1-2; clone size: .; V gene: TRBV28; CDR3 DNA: TGTGCCAGCAGTTCCCCACCCCCTAACTATGGCTACACCTTC; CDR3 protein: CASSSPPPNYGYTF
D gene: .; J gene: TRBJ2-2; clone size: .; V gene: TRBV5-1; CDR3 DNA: TGCGCCAGCCTACGTGAAACGAACACCGGGGAGCTGTTTTTT; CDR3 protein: CASLRETNTGELFF
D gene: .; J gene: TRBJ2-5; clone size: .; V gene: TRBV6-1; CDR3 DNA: TGTGCCAGCTTGGTCAACGGGGTGGGCCAAGAGACCCAGTACTTC; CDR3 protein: CASLVNGVGQETQYF
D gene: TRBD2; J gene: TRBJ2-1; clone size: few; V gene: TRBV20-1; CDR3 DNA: TGCAGTGCTAGAGATCCCAAGACTAGCGGGGACAATGAGCAGTTCTTC; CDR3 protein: CSARDPKTSGDNEQFF
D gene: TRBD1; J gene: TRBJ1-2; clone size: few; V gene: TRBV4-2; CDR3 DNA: TGTGCCAGCAGCCAGGTGGGACAGGGGGAACGAGGCTACACCTTC; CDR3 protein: CASSQVGQGERGYTF
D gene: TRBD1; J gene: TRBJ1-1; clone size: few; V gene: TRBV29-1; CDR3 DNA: TGCAGCGTTGAAGAGGCCCCAGGGGGTGAAGCTTTCTTT; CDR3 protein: CSVEEAPGGEAFF
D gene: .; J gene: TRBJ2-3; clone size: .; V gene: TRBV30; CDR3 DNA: TGTGCCTGGAGTAGGCGCCGACTCCGCCGCACAGATACGCAGTATTTT; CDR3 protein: CAWSRRRLRRTDTQYF
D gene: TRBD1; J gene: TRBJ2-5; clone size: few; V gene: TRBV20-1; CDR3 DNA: TGCAGTGCTAGAGATCCGAGACAGGGGGGAGAGACCCAGTACTTC; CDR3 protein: CSARDPRQGGETQYF
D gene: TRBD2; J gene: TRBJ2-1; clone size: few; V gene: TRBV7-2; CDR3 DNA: TGTGCCAGCAGCTTAGTTGGGACTAGCGTAGGGGGTGAGCAGTTCTTC; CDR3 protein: CASSLVGTSVGGEQFF
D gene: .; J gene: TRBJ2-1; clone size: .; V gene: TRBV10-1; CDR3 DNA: TGCGCCAGCAGTGGGGGGGCGAAAGGGAATGAGCAGTTCTTC; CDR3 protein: CASSGGAKGNEQFF
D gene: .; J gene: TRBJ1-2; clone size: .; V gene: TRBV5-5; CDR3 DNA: TGTGCCAGCAGCAACACTGGGGTGGAAGGCTACACCTTC; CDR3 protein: CASSNTGVEGYTF
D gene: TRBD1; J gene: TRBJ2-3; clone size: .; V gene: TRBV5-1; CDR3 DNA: TGCGCCAGCAGCTTGGGGGGACAGTCAGATACGCAGTATTTT; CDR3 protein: CASSLGGQSDTQYF
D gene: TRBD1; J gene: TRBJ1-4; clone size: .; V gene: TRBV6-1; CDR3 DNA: TGTGCCAGCAGTGCTTGGACAGGGACCAACCGGCGCGGAAATGAAAAACTGTTTTTT; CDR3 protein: CASSAWTGTNRRGNEKLFF
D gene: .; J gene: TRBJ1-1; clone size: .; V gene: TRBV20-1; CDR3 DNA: TGCAGTGCTAGAGACTTTGACACTGAAGCTTTCTTT; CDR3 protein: CSARDFDTEAFF
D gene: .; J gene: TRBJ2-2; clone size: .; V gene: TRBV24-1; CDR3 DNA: TGTGCCACCAGTGATACGGACCGGGACACCGGGGAGCTGTTTTTT; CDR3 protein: CATSDTDRDTGELFF
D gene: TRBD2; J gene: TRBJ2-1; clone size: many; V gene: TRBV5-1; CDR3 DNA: TGCGCCAGCAGCTTCGCTAGCGGGAGGTTCGATGAGCAGTTCTTC; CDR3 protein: CASSFASGRFDEQFF
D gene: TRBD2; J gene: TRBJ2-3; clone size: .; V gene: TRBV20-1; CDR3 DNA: TGCAGTGCAAACCTTGGGGGAGGGCCAGGGAATGAAGATACGCAGTATTTT; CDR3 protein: CSANLGGGPGNEDTQYF
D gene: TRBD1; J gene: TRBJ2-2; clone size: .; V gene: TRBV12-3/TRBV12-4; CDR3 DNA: TGTGCCAGCAGCCCGACAGGGGGCTGGGACGGGGAGCTGTTTTTT; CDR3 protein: CASSPTGGWDGELFF
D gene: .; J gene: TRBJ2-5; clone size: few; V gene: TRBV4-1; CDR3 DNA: TGCGCCAGCAGCCAAGAGCAAACCGCTGAGACCCAGTACTTC; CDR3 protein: CASSQEQTAETQYF
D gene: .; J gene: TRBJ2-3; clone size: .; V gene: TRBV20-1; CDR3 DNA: TGCAGTGCTAGGGATAGCGGCACAGATACGCAGTATTTT; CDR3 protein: CSARDSGTDTQYF
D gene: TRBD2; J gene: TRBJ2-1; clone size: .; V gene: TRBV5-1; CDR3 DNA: TGCGCCAGCACCCAACAGACTAGCCGGGATGAGCAGTTCTTC; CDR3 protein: CASTQQTSRDEQFF
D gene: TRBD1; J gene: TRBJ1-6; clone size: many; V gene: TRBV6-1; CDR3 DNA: TGTGCCAGCAACCTACTAGGGGGCGATTCACCCCTCCACTTT; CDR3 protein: CASNLLGGDSPLHF
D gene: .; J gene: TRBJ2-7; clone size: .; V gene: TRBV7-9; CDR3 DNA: TGTGCCAGCAGCTTATCCCTGGCAGGGGCCTACGCGGAGCAGTACTTC; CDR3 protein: CASSLSLAGAYAEQYF
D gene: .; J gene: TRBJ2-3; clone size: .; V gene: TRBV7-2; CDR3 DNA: TGTGCCAGCAGCTTGGGTCCGGGAGAGGGGACAGATACGCAGTATTTT; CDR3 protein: CASSLGPGEGTDTQYF
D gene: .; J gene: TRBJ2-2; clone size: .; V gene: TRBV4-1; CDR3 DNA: TGCGCCAGCAGCCAGAGGGACCGAAACACCGGGGAGCTGTTTTTT; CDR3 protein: CASSQRDRNTGELFF
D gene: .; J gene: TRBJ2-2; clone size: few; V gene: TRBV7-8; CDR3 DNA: TGTGCCAGCAGCTCCTACCGAGGGACCGGGGAGCTGTTTTTT; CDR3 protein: CASSSYRGTGELFF